This T cell receptor beta chain was identified in a study of T cell changes during pregnancy in multiple sclerosis (dated by TCRdb to the late 2010s). Looking at the study overall: Changes in the T cell repertoire over the course of pregnancy were examined in this study in women with multiple sclerosis.

Library preparation used the immunoSEQ multiplex PCR assay. The clones in this table, taken by TCRdb from immuneACCESS, are in-frame only. Not every clone is retained; where verified, under half of the shortfall comes from an unresolved V gene, and the cause of the rest is unknown. The table for this sample lists about 43,000 clones; 88% of them were counted only once. The ten largest clones represent over 5% of the sample. As to this clone: The clone's antigen remains unknown. Per-base qualities were not stored, and no clone one base away is much larger.

Trimming accounts for 5 bases at V and 6 bases at J, while the number of junction bases matched to no gene is 7. The germline V gene provides CDR1 SGHRS and CDR2 YFSETQ. The CDR3 covers 15 residues, taking in both the cysteine and the phenylalanine. The sequence is cut down to CDR3 DNA, 45 bases in frame from base 1. The receptor was derived from a female donor in good health, enrolled as a control in a pregnancy study. In this chain, TRBV5-1 is recombined with TRBJ2-3, with 12 middle bases fitting TRBD2. Source: peripheral blood, taken in the first trimester of pregnancy. The nucleotides read TGCGCCAGCAGTCATGGACTAGCGGGGTGGGATACGCAGTATTTT. This codes for CASSHGLAGWDTQYF.